This TCR beta chain was documented in a study of early T cells in non-severe SARS-CoV-2 infection. Study summary: Chains were unpaired, as sequencing was done on bulk RNA from unsorted whole blood. Whole-study results and caveats: The matching step, a VDJdb search, favored anti-spike CD8 responses and missed private and CD4 specificities.

Ten or more counts support this clonotype. As yet, its antigen is unknown. The TCR library protocol attached unique molecular identifiers to the individual cDNA molecules. TCRdb fed the 5' RACE reads into MiXCR, producing one record per CDR3 protein. The table has 37,000 or so distinct CDR3 sequences, 5.5% to 7% seen once. Deletions cut 4 bases from V and 5 bases from J, with 6 bases between. The CDR3 length is 12 residues. Germline lookup yields CDR1 SEHNR and CDR2 FQNEAQ (reference sequence). Sample: whole blood. The receptor was derived from an adult who was a healthcare worker with PCR-confirmed SARS-CoV-2 infection or an uninfected control (not recorded which). The J gene is TRBJ2-1, the V gene TRBV7-9; D unresolved. Written as DNA, the CDR3 is TGTGCCAGCAGCTCCGGTAACAATGAGCAGTTCTTC. It encodes CASSSGNNEQFF.